This TCR beta chain was identified in a study of post-analysis software for immune sequencing data. V was pared by 1 base and J by 3 bases, with 4 bases of the junction left unmatched. CDR3 length equals 15 residues. Germline V CDR1 and CDR2: SGHRS, YFSETQ. This clonotype was counted a few times. The antigen is unknown. Study-wide results and limits: A few TRBV segments, TRBV5-6, TRBV5-1 and TRBV20-1 among them, were found more frequent in patients than controls.

Each TCR beta cDNA library carried unique molecular identifiers. A single record per CDR3 protein comes from TCRdb applying MiXCR to the PCR reads. The data contain 700,000 to 800,000 distinct CDR3 sequences, 30% of them seen just once; the ten biggest clones take up about 0.5%. The source of this sequence is a girl between 5 and 17 years old with multiple sclerosis. V and J are TRBV5-1 and TRBJ1-2; TRBD1 aligns across 9 bases. The sequencing sample was made of blood. This chain's CDR3 is CASSLRRTGDYGYTF. In DNA, the CDR3 is TGCGCCAGCAGCTTGAGACGGACAGGGGACTATGGCTACACCTTC.